The 5 T cell receptor beta chains reported below all come from one sample, sequenced in a study of technical replicates of blood from several donors (dated by TCRdb to about 2017). The protocol used for the library was the immunoSEQ multiplex PCR assay. Here the immuneACCESS table is served through TCRdb, limited to in-frame sequences with V and J called. Missing clones are a known gap in these copies; in checked studies unresolved V genes cover under half, and the rest lacks a known reason. The sample contains under 90,000 clones, roughly 98% of them found a single time. Around 0.15% of the sample lies in the top ten. Sample: T cells isolated from PBMCs. The receptors stem from a human donor in good health.

V gene TRBV5-1 combines with J gene TRBJ1-1; maybe TRBD1 (6 bases). V was shortened by 2 bases and J by 5 bases, with 13 bases between the two germline ends. The V gene's germline CDR1 is SGHRS and CDR2 YFSETQ. The CDR3 loop spans 14 amino acids. For the CDR3, the DNA is TGCGCCAGCAGCTTTGGGGGGGCTGAGACTGAAGCTTTCTTT. Protein: CASSFGGAETEAFF.

The J gene is TRBJ2-7, the V gene TRBV10-2; tentative D call: TRBD2 (5 bases). The V and J ends lost 7 bases and 0 bases respectively, with 10 bases between them. The length of the CDR3 is 13 residues. Per germline, CDR1 WSHSY and CDR2 SAAADI. The CDR3 region has the DNA TGCGCCAGCACGGGGTCCACCTCCTACGAGCAGTACTTC. The encoded protein is CASTGSTSYEQYF.

The V and J genes are TRBV6-6 and TRBJ2-1, with 9 positions matching TRBD2. After removal of 4 bases from V and 7 bases from J, the junction contained 8 bases not matched to a gene. This CDR3 is 15 amino acids long. Germline V gene sequence: CDR1 MNHNY, CDR2 SVGAGI (reference sequence). CDR3 coding DNA: TGTGCCAGCAGTTTCCCACTCGCGGGGGGGAATGAGCAGTTCTTC. It is translated as CASSFPLAGGNEQFF.

V and J are TRBV4-1 and TRBJ2-5; TRBD2 matches at 7 bases. Unmatched junction bases numbered 13, after V lost 4 bases and J lost 5 bases. Per the germline V gene, CDR1 is MGHRA and CDR2 is YSYEKL. The CDR3 totals 16 residues. The CDR3 sequence: CASSRFGGGLRETQYF. The DNA for the CDR3 is TGCGCCAGCAGCCGGTTTGGGGGAGGGCTCCGGGAGACCCAGTACTTC.

This clone was counted a single time. The rearrangement uses TRBV7-8 and TRBJ2-7, with 14 bases matching TRBD2. The CDR3 extends over 16 amino acids. Germline CDR1 reads SGHVS; CDR2 reads FQNEAQ. V was clipped by 5 bases and J by 9 bases; unmatched bases: 12. The CDR3 nucleotides are TGTGCCAGCAGCGCGACGGGGACTAGCGGGAGAGATGGGCAGTACTTC. The encoded protein is CASSATGTSGRDGQYF.